This T cell receptor beta chain was identified during a study of control samples from healthy donors and cancer patients. Profiled with immunoSEQ multiplex PCR; TCRdb holds only in-frame clones, not every one. The top ten hold 4.5% to 6% of the sample, which has around 170,000 clones, about 91% seen once. The CDR3 is 14 residues long. Losses at the gene ends were 6 bases for V and 5 bases for J; bases not matched to a gene: 7. CDR1 is MNHEY and CDR2 is SVGEGT in the germline V gene. The sequenced sample was blood. The TCR originated in a woman aged 30 to 39 in good health. J is TRBJ1-2 and V is TRBV6-2 or TRBV6-3, with 9 bases identical to TRBD1. The CDR3 nucleotides are TGTGCCAGCAGCCAAAACAGGGGGCCGTATGGCTACACCTTC. This gives the protein CASSQNRGPYGYTF.